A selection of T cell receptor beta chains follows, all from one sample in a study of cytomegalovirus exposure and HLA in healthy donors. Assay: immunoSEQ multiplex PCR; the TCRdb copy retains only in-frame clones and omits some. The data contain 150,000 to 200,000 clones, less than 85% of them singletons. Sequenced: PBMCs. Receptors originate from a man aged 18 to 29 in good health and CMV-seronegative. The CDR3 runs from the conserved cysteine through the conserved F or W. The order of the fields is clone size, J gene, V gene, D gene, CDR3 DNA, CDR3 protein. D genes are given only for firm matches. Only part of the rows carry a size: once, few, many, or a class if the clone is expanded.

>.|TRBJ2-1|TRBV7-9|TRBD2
TGTGCCAGCAGCTTAGCGGCGGGAGGGGCGGACAATGAGCAGTTCTTC
CASSLAAGGADNEQFF
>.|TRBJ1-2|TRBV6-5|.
TGTGCCAGCAGTTACTCGATACATCCTGGTAAAGGCTACACCTTC
CASSYSIHPGKGYTF
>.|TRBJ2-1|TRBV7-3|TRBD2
TGTGCCAGCAGCTTAGGATGGGGTGGGAGGGGTGAGCAGTTCTTC
CASSLGWGGRGEQFF
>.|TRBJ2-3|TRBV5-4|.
TGTGCCAGCAGTCCAGGGTACACAGATACGCAGTATTTT
CASSPGYTDTQYF
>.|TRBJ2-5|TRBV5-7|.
TGTGCCAGCAGCTTGGGTGGGCGCGAGACCCAGTACTTC
CASSLGGRETQYF
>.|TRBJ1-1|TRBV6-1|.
TGTGCCAGCAAGGGGGTGGCGAACACTGAAGCTTTCTTT
CASKGVANTEAFF
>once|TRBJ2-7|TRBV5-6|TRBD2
TGTGCCAGCAGCTTTGGACTAGCGGCCTCCTACGAGCAGTACTTC
CASSFGLAASYEQYF
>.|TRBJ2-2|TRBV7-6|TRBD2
TGTGCCAGCAACCCACTAGCGGGGGGAGGCACCGGGGAGCTGTTTTTT
CASNPLAGGGTGELFF
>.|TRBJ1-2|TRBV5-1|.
TGCGCCAGCAGCTTGGATGGGGCCCCTAACTATGGCTACACCTTC
CASSLDGAPNYGYTF
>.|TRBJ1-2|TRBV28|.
TGTGCCAGCAGCCCTTGGGGGAGGGATGATGGCTACACCTTC
CASSPWGRDDGYTF
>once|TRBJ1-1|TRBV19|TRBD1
TGTGCCAGTAGTACCCCCAAGCCGGGACAGCTAAACACTGAAGCTTTCTTT
CASSTPKPGQLNTEAFF
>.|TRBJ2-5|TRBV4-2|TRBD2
TGTGCCAGCAGCCAGCGTCGGGAGGCGGGAGAGACCCAGTACTTC
CASSQRREAGETQYF
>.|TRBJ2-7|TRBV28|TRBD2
TGTGCCAGCAGTCCCGGGACTAGCGGCCCTTACGAGCAGTACTTC
CASSPGTSGPYEQYF
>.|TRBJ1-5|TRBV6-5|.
TGTGCCAGCAGTTACTCCTTTTATGATCAGCCCCAGCATTTT
CASSYSFYDQPQHF
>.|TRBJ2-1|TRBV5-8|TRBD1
TGTGCCAGCAGCTCAGCCGGACAGGGGGCGAGCCATGAGCAGTTCTTC
CASSSAGQGASHEQFF
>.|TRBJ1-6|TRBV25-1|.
TGTGCCAGCAGCATTACAGGCCGTTTTGGTTCACCCCTCCACTTT
CASSITGRFGSPLHF
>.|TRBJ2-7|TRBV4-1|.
TGCGCCAGCAGCCAAGAACGCGCCTACGAGCAGTACTTC
CASSQERAYEQYF
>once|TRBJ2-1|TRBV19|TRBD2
TGTGCCAGTAGTATAGGTTCCCTAGCGGGAGGATCCAGCTCCTACAATGAGCAGTTCTTC
CASSIGSLAGGSSSYNEQFF
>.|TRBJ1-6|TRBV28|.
TGTGCCAGCAGTTTAAGGGGGTGGGATTCACCCCTCCACTTT
CASSLRGWDSPLHF
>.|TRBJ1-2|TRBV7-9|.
TGTGCCAGCGACAGTCCTTGGGGCTACACCTTC
CASDSPWGYTF
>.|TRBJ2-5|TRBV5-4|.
TGTGCCGGGGGGATTGGCCCGCTAGAGACCCAGTACTTC
CAGGIGPLETQYF
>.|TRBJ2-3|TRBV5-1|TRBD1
TGCGCCAGCAGCCTTGGTGGGACAGGGGCTTCAGATACGCAGTATTTT
CASSLGGTGASDTQYF
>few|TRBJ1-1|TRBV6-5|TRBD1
TGTGCCAGCAAACCACAGACAGGGGCAAACACTGAAGCTTTCTTT
CASKPQTGANTEAFF
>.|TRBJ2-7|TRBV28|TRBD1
TGTGCCAGCAGTGGGACAGGGGGTTACGAGCAGTACTTC
CASSGTGGYEQYF
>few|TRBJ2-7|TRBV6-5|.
TGTGCCAGCAGTTACTGGAGCGGTAGTTACGAGCAGTACTTC
CASSYWSGSYEQYF
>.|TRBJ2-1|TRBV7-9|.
TGTGCCAGCAGCTTTAGAGGTTTGGATTTATCCTCCTACAATGAGCAGTTCTTC
CASSFRGLDLSSYNEQFF
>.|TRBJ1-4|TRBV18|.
TGTGCCAGCTCACTTCTAAAAAAGACCGGGGCTAATGAAAAACTGTTTTTT
CASSLLKKTGANEKLFF
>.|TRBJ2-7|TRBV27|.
TGTGCCAGCAGTACAGACAGGGAGGTTCCTCTCGGCGAGCAGTACTTC
CASSTDREVPLGEQYF
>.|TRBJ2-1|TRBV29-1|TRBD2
TGCAGCGTCCACACCGGGCTAGCGGGAGTCGGTGAGCAGTTCTTC
CSVHTGLAGVGEQFF
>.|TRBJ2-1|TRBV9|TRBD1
TGTGCCAGCAGCGCCTCAGGGGGCGGCCCATCCTACAATGAGCAGTTCTTC
CASSASGGGPSYNEQFF
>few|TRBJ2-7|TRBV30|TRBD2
TGTGCCTGGAGTCCCTTAGGGACTAGCGGGAGTTCAGACTACGAGCAGTACTTC
CAWSPLGTSGSSDYEQYF